The 4 T cell receptor beta chains below come from one sample, sequenced in a study of blood T cell repertoires in COVID-19. TCRdb's copy holds only in-frame clones and misses some; the assay was immunoSEQ multiplex PCR. The sample has a few hundred thousand clones; roughly 90% are singletons. Source material: PBMCs or T cells enriched from blood (not recorded which). These receptors originate from a woman in her twenties or thirties who had recovered from COVID-19.

The chain couples TRBV19 to TRBJ2-7, with 8 bases that match TRBD1. The trim removed 5 bases at V and 6 bases at J, leaving 9 bases unmatched. Germline CDR1 LNHDA, CDR2 SQIVND (reference sequence). This CDR3 spans 14 amino acids. CDR3 in DNA: TGTGCCAGTAGTGACAGGGGACATAATCTCGAGCAGTACTTC. It yields the protein CASSDRGHNLEQYF.

A single count supports this clone. The J gene is TRBJ2-5, the V gene TRBV2; the D is unclear. V was cut by 2 bases and J by 5 bases, with 12 bases left in between. This CDR3 has 14 amino acids. The V gene's germline CDR1 is SNHLY and CDR2 FYNNEI. CDR3 in amino acids: CASSERQISETQYF. The CDR3 DNA reads TGTGCCAGCAGTGAACGTCAGATATCTGAGACCCAGTACTTC.

In this sample, this clone turned up once. V usage is TRBV19 and J usage is TRBJ1-4; TRBD1 is a possible D gene (6 bases). The CDR3 length is 15 residues. The germline gives CDR1 LNHDA, CDR2 SQIVND (reference sequence). V lost 0 bases and J lost 7, with 12 bases in between. CDR3: CASSIDGGRGEKLFF. CDR3 coding DNA: TGTGCCAGTAGTATAGACGGGGGGCGCGGTGAAAAACTGTTTTTT.

This clone was recorded only once. CDR3 loop: CASSLPSTGEGYEQYF. In DNA, the CDR3 is TGTGCCAGCAGTTTACCCTCGACAGGGGAGGGCTACGAGCAGTACTTC. The genes are TRBV28 and TRBJ2-7; D may be TRBD1 (8 bases). The V end was cut by 2 bases, the J end by 3 bases, with 17 bases between. The CDR3 totals 16 residues. The germline V gene encodes CDR1 MDHEN and CDR2 SYDVKM. Based on the CDR3 plus reference TRBV28 and TRBJ2-7, the full variable domain is DVKVTQSSRYLVKRTGEKVFLECVQDMDHENMFWYRQDPGLGLRLIYFSYDVKMKEKGDIPEGYSVSREKKERFSLILESASTNQTSMYLCASSLPSTGEGYEQYFGPGTRLTVT.